These T cell receptor beta chains were read from a single sample in a study of cytomegalovirus exposure and HLA in healthy donors. The assay was immunoSEQ multiplex PCR, and TCRdb's table has in-frame clones only and misses some. The sample lists about 88,000 clones; 60% to 85% were seen once. The sequenced sample was PBMCs. The source of these receptors is a woman aged 40 to 55 in good health and CMV-seronegative. Each CDR3 is given with its conserved first and last residue. D genes are given only for firm matches. Size is omitted from some rows. Given values are once, few, many or a class for expanded clones.

>TRBJ1-1|NA|NA|14|TRBV9
TGTGCCAGCAGCCCCGGCTGGGTCGGGGATAGGGCTTTCTTT
CASSPGWVGDRAFF
>TRBJ2-7|TRBD1|NA|16|TRBV13
TGTGCCAGCAGCTCCCTTGTTGGGACAGGGGGCTACGAGCAGTACTTC
CASSSLVGTGGYEQYF
>TRBJ1-2|NA|NA|14|TRBV9
TGTGCCAGCAGCGTAGGGAGGGGTGCCTATGGCTACACCTTC
CASSVGRGAYGYTF
>TRBJ1-4|TRBD1|NA|14|TRBV27
TGTGCCAGTAATAACAGGGGGGGATCGGGAAAACTGTTTTTT
CASNNRGGSGKLFF
>TRBJ1-2|NA|NA|16|TRBV4-2
TGTGCCAGCAGCCAAGGAGCGGGGACATCCCCCCTTGGCTACACCTTC
CASSQGAGTSPLGYTF
>TRBJ1-5|NA|NA|12|TRBV6-1
TGTGCCAGCAGTGAAGGTAGTCAGCCCCAGCATTTT
CASSEGSQPQHF
>TRBJ1-1|NA|NA|15|TRBV19
TGTGCCAGTAGTAGAGATGGACAGAGGAACACTGAAGCTTTCTTT
CASSRDGQRNTEAFF
>TRBJ1-2|TRBD1|once|16|TRBV5-6
TGTGCCAGCAGCGACCGCCCCGGGACAGGATTTATTGACTACACCTTC
CASSDRPGTGFIDYTF
>TRBJ1-2|NA|NA|12|TRBV18
TGTGCCAGCTCACCCGACAGCTATGGCTACACCTTC
CASSPDSYGYTF
>TRBJ2-7|TRBD1|NA|15|TRBV6-1
TGTGCCAGCAGTGAATCAGGGACAGCGACCTACGAGCAGTACTTC
CASSESGTATYEQYF
>TRBJ2-2|NA|NA|16|TRBV19
TGTGCCAGTAGTCTACGGGCCAGGGGAGCGCCCGGGGAGCTGTTTTTT
CASSLRARGAPGELFF
>TRBJ2-7|NA|NA|14|TRBV5-6
TGTGCCAGCAGCTTGGCCGTACAGCCGCTGGAGCAGTACTTC
CASSLAVQPLEQYF
>TRBJ1-5|TRBD1|NA|18|TRBV7-9
TGTGCCAGCAGCTTGGACAGGGGGGACCAGCTGGGCAATCAGCCCCAGCATTTT
CASSLDRGDQLGNQPQHF
>TRBJ2-3|NA|NA|15|TRBV4-1
TGCGCCAGCAGCCAAGGATCGGCGGTTCTAGGTACGCAGTATTTT
CASSQGSAVLGTQYF
>TRBJ2-1|NA|NA|21|TRBV9
TGTGCCAGCAGCGTAGAAAGTTACCGGTCGGCGGGGGCTCTCTCCTACAATGAGCAGTTCTTC
CASSVESYRSAGALSYNEQFF
>TRBJ2-1|TRBD2|NA|15|TRBV14
TGTGCCAGCAGACCGAGCGGGGTCTCCTACAATGAGCAGTTCTTC
CASRPSGVSYNEQFF
>TRBJ1-2|TRBD1|NA|17|TRBV25-1
TGTGCCAGCAGTGAATATAACGCAGGGGGAAGGAACTATGGCTACACCTTC
CASSEYNAGGRNYGYTF
>TRBJ2-2|NA|NA|15|TRBV4-1
TGCGCCAGCAGCCAAGATCCGGCGGGATCCGGGGAGCTGTTTTTT
CASSQDPAGSGELFF
>TRBJ2-5|TRBD2|few|14|TRBV10-2
TGCGCCAGCCGCGGGGGGCCCGGCCGGGAGACCCAGTACTTC
CASRGGPGRETQYF
>TRBJ2-5|NA|NA|13|TRBV5-6
TGTGCCAGCAACCGGGGTAGGCAAGAGACCCAGTACTTC
CASNRGRQETQYF
>TRBJ2-2|TRBD1|NA|14|TRBV5-1
TGCGCCAGCGGGACAGGGGAGGACACCGGGGAGCTGTTTTTT
CASGTGEDTGELFF
>TRBJ2-5|NA|once|15|TRBV7-2
TGTGCCAGCAGTAAGGAGCCTCCCCCTTTGGAGACCCAGTACTTC
CASSKEPPPLETQYF
>TRBJ2-7|TRBD2|NA|15|TRBV19
TGTGCCAGTAGTATACGGGATAGCGGGAGCTACGAGCAGTACTTC
CASSIRDSGSYEQYF
>TRBJ2-7|NA|NA|14|TRBV5-1
TGCGCCAGCAGCTTGCTGGGTTCGGGCTACGAGCAGTACTTC
CASSLLGSGYEQYF
>TRBJ1-2|TRBD1|few|14|TRBV19
TGTGCCAGTAGTACTACCGGGACAGCCTATGGCTACACCTTC
CASSTTGTAYGYTF
>TRBJ2-1|TRBD2|NA|16|TRBV5-4
TGTGCCAGCAGCCATCGGTTAGCGGGGGGTTACAATGAGCAGTTCTTC
CASSHRLAGGYNEQFF
>TRBJ1-4|TRBD1|few|15|TRBV5-5
TGTGCCAGCAGCGAAAATCAGGGGGCGGCGGCAAAACTGTTTTTT
CASSENQGAAAKLFF
>TRBJ2-5|NA|NA|13|TRBV6-5
TGTGCCAGCAGTTACTCCGGTTGGGAGACCCAGTACTTC
CASSYSGWETQYF
>TRBJ1-2|NA|NA|14|TRBV12-5
TGTGCTAGTGGTTTGGTGGGGGACACCAATGGCTACACCTTC
CASGLVGDTNGYTF
>TRBJ2-7|TRBD1|NA|16|TRBV7-6
TGTGCCAGCAGCTTAGGCTTCGGGACAGGGGGCTACGAGCAGTACTTC
CASSLGFGTGGYEQYF
>TRBJ1-6|NA|few|13|TRBV19
TGTGCCAGTAGTCCCGCGGATAATTCACCCCTCCACTTT
CASSPADNSPLHF
>TRBJ1-2|TRBD1|few|15|TRBV6-1
TGTGCCAGCCACCCGGGACAGGGGGCGCGTTCTGGCTACACCTTC
CASHPGQGARSGYTF
>TRBJ1-1|TRBD1|once|14|TRBV2
TGTGCCAGCAGTGATAGGGGGCGATCCACTGAAGCTTTCTTT
CASSDRGRSTEAFF
>TRBJ2-1|TRBD2|NA|17|TRBV19
TGTGCCAGTAGTATGACTAGCGGGGGGGCGATTGTCAATGAGCAGTTCTTC
CASSMTSGGAIVNEQFF